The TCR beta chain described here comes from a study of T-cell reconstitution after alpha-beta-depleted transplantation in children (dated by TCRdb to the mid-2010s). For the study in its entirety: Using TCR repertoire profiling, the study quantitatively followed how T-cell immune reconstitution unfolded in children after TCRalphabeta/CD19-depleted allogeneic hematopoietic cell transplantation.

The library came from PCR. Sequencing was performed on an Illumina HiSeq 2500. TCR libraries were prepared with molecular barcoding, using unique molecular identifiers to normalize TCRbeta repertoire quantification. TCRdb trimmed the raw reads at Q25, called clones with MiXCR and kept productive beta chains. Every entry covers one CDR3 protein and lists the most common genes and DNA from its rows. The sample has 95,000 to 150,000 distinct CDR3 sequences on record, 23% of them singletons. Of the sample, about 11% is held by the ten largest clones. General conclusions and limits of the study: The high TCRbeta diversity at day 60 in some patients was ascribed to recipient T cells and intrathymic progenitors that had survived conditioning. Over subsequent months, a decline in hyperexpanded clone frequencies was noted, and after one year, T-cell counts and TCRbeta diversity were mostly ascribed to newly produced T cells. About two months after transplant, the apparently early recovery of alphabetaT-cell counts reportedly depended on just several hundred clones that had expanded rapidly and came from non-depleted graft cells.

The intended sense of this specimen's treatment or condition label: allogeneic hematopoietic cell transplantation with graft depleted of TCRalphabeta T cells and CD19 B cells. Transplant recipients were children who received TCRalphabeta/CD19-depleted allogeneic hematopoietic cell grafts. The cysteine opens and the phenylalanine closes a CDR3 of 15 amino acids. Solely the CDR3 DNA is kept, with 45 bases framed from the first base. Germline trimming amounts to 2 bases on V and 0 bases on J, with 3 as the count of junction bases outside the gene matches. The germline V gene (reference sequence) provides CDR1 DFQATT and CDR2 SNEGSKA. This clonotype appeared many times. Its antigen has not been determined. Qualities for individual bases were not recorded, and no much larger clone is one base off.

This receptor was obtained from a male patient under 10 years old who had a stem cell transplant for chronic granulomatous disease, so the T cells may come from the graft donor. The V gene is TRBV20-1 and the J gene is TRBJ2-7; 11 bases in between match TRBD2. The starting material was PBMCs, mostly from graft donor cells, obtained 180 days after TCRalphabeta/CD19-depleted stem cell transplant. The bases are TGCAGTGCTAGACCCACTAGCGGGGGCTCCTACGAGCAGTACTTC. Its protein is CSARPTSGGSYEQYF.